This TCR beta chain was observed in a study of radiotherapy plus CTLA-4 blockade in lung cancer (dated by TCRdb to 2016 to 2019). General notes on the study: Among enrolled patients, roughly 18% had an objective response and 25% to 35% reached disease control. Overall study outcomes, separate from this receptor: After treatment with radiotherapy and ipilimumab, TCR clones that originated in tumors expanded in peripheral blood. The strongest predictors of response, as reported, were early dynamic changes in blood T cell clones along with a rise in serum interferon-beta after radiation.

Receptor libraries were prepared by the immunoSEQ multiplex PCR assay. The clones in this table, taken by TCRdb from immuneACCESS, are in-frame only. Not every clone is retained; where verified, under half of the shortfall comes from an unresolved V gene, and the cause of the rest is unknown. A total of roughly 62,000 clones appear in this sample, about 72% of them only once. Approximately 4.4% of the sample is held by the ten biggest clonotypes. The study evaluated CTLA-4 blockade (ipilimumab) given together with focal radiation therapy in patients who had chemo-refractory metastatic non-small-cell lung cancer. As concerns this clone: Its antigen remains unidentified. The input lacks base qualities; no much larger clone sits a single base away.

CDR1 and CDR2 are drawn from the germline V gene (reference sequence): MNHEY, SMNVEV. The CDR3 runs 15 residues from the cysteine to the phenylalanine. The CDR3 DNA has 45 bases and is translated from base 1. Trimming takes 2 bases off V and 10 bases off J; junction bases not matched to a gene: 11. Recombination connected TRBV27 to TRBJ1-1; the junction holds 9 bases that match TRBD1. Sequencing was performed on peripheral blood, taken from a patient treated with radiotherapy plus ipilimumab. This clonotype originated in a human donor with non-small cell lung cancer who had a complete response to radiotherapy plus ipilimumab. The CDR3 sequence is CASSLTGTGYGRAFF. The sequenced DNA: TGTGCCAGCAGTTTAACCGGGACAGGGTACGGTAGAGCTTTCTTT.